This T cell receptor beta chain was sequenced during a study of neurological immune-mediated disorders. This CDR3 region has 16 residues. Germline loops: CDR1 SGDLS, CDR2 YYNGEE. After removal of 0 bases from V and 7 bases from J, the junction contained 8 bases not matched to a gene. Study-wide findings and caveats: Phylogenetic grouping assigned the repertoires of 18 of 34 multiple sclerosis patients to a single related-CDR3 cluster, which may represent a signature. Private repertoires in all groups were suggested by the absence of shared CDR3 amino acid sequences among expanded clones across subjects.

This clonotype was counted at least ten times. Its antigen is unidentified. Synthesis of cDNA used 5'RACE (with 10-nucleotide random UMIs). TCRdb re-derived calls from the 5' RACE reads in MiXCR, one entry per CDR3 protein. Altogether tens of thousands of distinct CDR3 sequences are present, around 4% being singletons, with the ten largest covering under 6.5%. Sequencing was done on a sample of PBMCs. This sequence was found in a woman in her fifties or sixties with multiple sclerosis. The V and J genes are TRBV9 and TRBJ2-5; 11 nucleotides align to TRBD2. The CDR3 coding sequence is TGTGCCAGCAGCGTAGAGCTAGCGGGGGGTCAGAGGACCCAGTACTTC. It encodes CASSVELAGGQRTQYF.